Given below is one TCR beta chain in context. Antigen specificity is unknown. Losses at the gene ends were 1 base for V and 10 bases for J; bases not matched to a gene: 8. The CDR3 length is 15 residues. Germline assignment: CDR1 MNHNS and CDR2 SASEGT. These data belong to a study of T cells in localized non-small cell lung cancer. Study observations and caveats: Turning up in adjacent lung were a median approximately 60 of the top 100 tumor clones. Sequencing, confined to only one tumor region, leaves heterogeneity possible. Peak T cell clonality was found in uninvolved adjacent lung, exceeding tumor.

Assay: immunoSEQ multiplex PCR; the TCRdb copy retains only in-frame clones and omits some. The profile shows tens of thousands of clones, around nine tenths of them singletons. This material consisted of peripheral blood, taken before any cancer treatment. The chain carries TRBV6-1 and TRBJ2-1; 9 bases are a match to TRBD2. This sequence originates from a woman between 35 and 70 years old with stage I squamous cell lung carcinoma. Here the CDR3 reads CASSEVRGGAREQFF. In nucleotides, the CDR3 is TGTGCCAGCAGTGAAGTGCGCGGGGGGGCCCGAGAGCAGTTCTTC.